The 7 T cell receptor beta chains given below trace back to one sample, sequenced in a study of early T cells in non-severe SARS-CoV-2 infection. One entry per CDR3 protein results from TCRdb running MiXCR on the 5' RACE reads. The sample has about 70,000 distinct CDR3 sequences, approximately 4.6% seen once. Material: whole blood, obtained at baseline. The receptors here all came from an adult who was a healthcare worker with PCR-confirmed SARS-CoV-2 infection or an uninfected control (not recorded which). The donor label of this sample is uncertain.

This clonotype was seen more than once but under ten times. The gene calls are TRBV11-2 and TRBJ2-7, with D possibly called TRBD1 or TRBD2 (6 bases each). This CDR3 has 13 amino acids. With 7 bases removed from V and 3 bases from J, the gap between germline ends came to 13 bases. Germline V gene sequence: CDR1 SGHAT, CDR2 FQNNGV. The CDR3 protein is CASNAGHLYEQYF. The CDR3 DNA sequence: TGTGCCAGCAACGCGGGACACCTCTACGAGCAGTACTTC.

This clonotype has a handful of counts. In DNA form, the CDR3 reads TGTGCCAGCAGCTTAGACGGGGTTGCTTCCTACGAGCAGTACTTC. Translating gives CASSLDGVASYEQYF. The chain joins TRBV7-9 to TRBJ2-7, with D possibly matching TRBD2 (5 bases). V was cut by 1 base and J by 1 base, with 11 bases left in between. CDR1 and CDR2 (germline): SEHNR, FQNEAQ (reference sequence). The CDR3 contains 15 residues.

At least ten counts were recorded for this clonotype. The J gene is TRBJ1-5, the V gene TRBV6-6; possibly TRBD1 for D (5 bases). There are 15 residues in the CDR3. The V gene lost 7 bases and the J gene lost 6 bases, with 19 bases spanning the gap. Looked up from germline, CDR1 is MNHNY and CDR2 is SVGAGI (reference sequence). The CDR3 nucleotides are TGTGCCAGCACCCTTGACTCGGGCAGGGTTCAGCCCCAGCATTTT. Translation gives CASTLDSGRVQPQHF.

This clonotype occurred a few times. The chain employs TRBV10-2 and TRBJ2-2, with D hard to call. V was cut by 10 bases and J by 2 bases, with 5 bases left in between. The germline V gene has CDR1 WSHSY and CDR2 SAAADI. This CDR3 is built from 11 residues. CDR3 sequence reads: CAISNTGELFF. Written as DNA, the CDR3 is TGCGCCATTTCTAACACCGGGGAGCTGTTTTTT.

The V gene is TRBV18, the J gene TRBJ2-7, with D possibly matching TRBD1 (5 bases). Germline CDR1 KGHSH, CDR2 LQKENI. This CDR3 region has 14 residues. Trimming stripped 0 bases from V and 12 bases from J, with 18 bases between. CDR3 in amino acids: CASSPPESGARWYF. CDR3 DNA: TGTGCCAGCTCACCACCGGAGTCTGGGGCCAGATGGTACTTC. Drawing the rest from reference TRBV18 and TRBJ2-7, the complete variable domain is NAGVMQNPRHLVRRRGQEARLRCSPMKGHSHVYWYRQLPEEGLKFMVYLQKENIIDESGMPKERFSAEFPKEGPSILRIQQVVRGDSAAYFCASSPPESGARWYFGPGTRLTVT.

The chain combines TRBV2 with TRBJ2-2; 7 bases agree with TRBD2. The trim removed 4 bases at V and 1 base at J, leaving 6 bases unmatched. The CDR3 sequence is 16 residues long. Per germline, CDR1 SNHLY and CDR2 FYNNEI. The CDR3 is CASSVSLAVNTGELFF. CDR3 DNA sequence: TGTGCCAGCAGTGTGTCGCTAGCGGTGAACACCGGGGAGCTGTTTTTT.

CDR3 loop: CASSSPQGSLGYGYTF. As DNA, the CDR3 is TGTGCCAGCAGTTCTCCACAGGGTTCATTGGGCTATGGCTACACCTTC. J is TRBJ1-2 and V is TRBV28, with a tentative D call TRBD1 (6 bases). CDR1 and CDR2 from the germline V gene are MDHEN and SYDVKM. V shed 4 bases and J shed 4 bases, with 19 bases lying between them. This CDR3 has 16 amino acids.